This record looks at one TCR beta chain sequence and its context. The data derive from a study of OX40 agonist ivuxolimab in advanced cancers. Study-wide background: The study treated patients with ivuxolimab, an agonistic anti-OX40 (CD134) antibody. Ivuxolimab was administered intravenously to patients at 0.01 to 10 mg/kg every 2 weeks.

The protocol was immunoSEQ multiplex PCR, while the TCRdb copy is restricted to in-frame clones and leaves out a portion. The sample consists of 99,000 or so clones, around nine tenths of them appearing once. Enrollment shut out patients with autoimmune disease history or systemic immunosuppression. Blood got drawn at baseline, again on cycle 4 day 1, and then on cycle 7 day 1. CDR3 length: 15 residues. Germline values: CDR1 SGHRS, CDR2 YFSETQ. With 6 bases clipped from V and 2 bases from J, the junction kept 8 bases outside the gene matches. The specimen was CD4+ or CD8+ T cells sorted from blood, collected in a trial of the OX40 agonist ivuxolimab. This TCR derives from an adult with an advanced solid tumor such as melanoma, head and neck, liver or kidney cancer. The genes are TRBV5-1 and TRBJ2-3; 8 nucleotides line up with TRBD1. CDR3 nucleotide sequence: TGCGCCAGCAAATCGGGACAGGTAAACACAGATACGCAGTATTTT. Protein sequence: CASKSGQVNTDTQYF.